The rows below give T cell receptor beta chains drawn from one sample of a study of blood T cell repertoires in COVID-19. Profiled with immunoSEQ multiplex PCR; TCRdb holds only in-frame clones, not every one. The table includes about 330,000 clones, more than 70% detected once. Sequencing was carried out using peripheral blood. These receptors all come from a woman between 50 and 59 years old with acute or convalescent COVID-19. Each CDR3 is given with its conserved first and last residue. The D gene is left open where the match is weak. The size field is filled for only some rows; it gives once, few, many or a size class.

j_call | v_call | clone_size | d_call | cdr3_nt | cdr3_aa
TRBJ1-2 | TRBV7-3 | NA | TRBD1 | TGTGCCAGCAGTATGGACAGGAACTATGGCTACACCTTC | CASSMDRNYGYTF
TRBJ2-2 | TRBV6-5 | few | TRBD2 | TGTGCCAGCATGGTCCTAGCGGGGGGCACCGGGGAGCTGTTTTTT | CASMVLAGGTGELFF
TRBJ1-2 | TRBV2 | few | NA | TGTGCCAGCAGTGAAGGGCAGTCATATGGCTACACCTTC | CASSEGQSYGYTF
TRBJ2-5 | TRBV9 | NA | NA | TGTGCCAGCAGCGTATCGACAAAGGAGACCCAGTACTTC | CASSVSTKETQYF
TRBJ2-3 | TRBV29-1 | NA | TRBD1 | TGCAGCGTGCGTCATACAGGGGAGCCCAGGGATACGCAGTATTTT | CSVRHTGEPRDTQYF
TRBJ2-3 | TRBV5-4 | NA | NA | TGTGCCAGCAGCTTGTACCTTACAACAGATACGCAGTATTTT | CASSLYLTTDTQYF
TRBJ2-1 | TRBV6-5 | NA | TRBD2 | TGTGCCAGCAGTTACGAGCGGGGGGCCTACAATGAGCAGTTCTTC | CASSYERGAYNEQFF
TRBJ1-2 | TRBV2 | once | NA | TGTGCCAGCAATTCCGCGGTCTATGGCTACACCTTC | CASNSAVYGYTF
TRBJ2-6 | TRBV5-4 | NA | NA | TGTGCCAGCAGCTTGGCCAACTCTGGGGCCAACGTCCTGACTTTC | CASSLANSGANVLTF
TRBJ2-1 | TRBV20-1 | NA | NA | TGCAGTGCCAATATAGCCTATGAGCAGTTCTTC | CSANIAYEQFF
TRBJ2-2 | TRBV12-5 | NA | NA | TGTGCTAGTGGGCTGAACTTTCCGAACACCGGGGAGCTGTTTTTT | CASGLNFPNTGELFF
TRBJ1-1 | TRBV25-1 | NA | NA | TGTGCCAGCAGGGGGTGGGGGGAAGCTGAAGCTTTCTTT | CASRGWGEAEAFF
TRBJ1-2 | TRBV7-9 | NA | NA | NA | CASSFGQGSVWTF
TRBJ1-2 | TRBV5-1 | NA | TRBD1 | TGCGCCAGCAGCTATCCGCCGGGACAGGATAACTATGGCTACACCTTC | CASSYPPGQDNYGYTF
TRBJ1-3 | TRBV10-1 | once | NA | TGCGCCAGCAGTCCAACACGCTCTGGAAACACCATATATTTT | CASSPTRSGNTIYF
TRBJ1-5 | TRBV24-1 | NA | NA | TGTGCCACCAGTGATTCTGGAGTGGATAGCAATCAGCCCCAGCATTTT | CATSDSGVDSNQPQHF
TRBJ2-2 | TRBV5-4 | NA | TRBD2 | TGTGCCAGCAGCCCTCAACTAGCGGGGGGGACCGGGGAGCTGTTTTTT | CASSPQLAGGTGELFF
TRBJ2-5 | TRBV4-2 | NA | NA | TGTGCCAGCAGCCCACAGGGAGGGGAGGGGAAGACCCAGTACTTC | CASSPQGGEGKTQYF
TRBJ2-5 | TRBV11-3 | NA | NA | TGTGCCAGCAGCTTAGGGACATTAAAACGGGCAGAGACCCAGTACTTC | CASSLGTLKRAETQYF
TRBJ2-3 | TRBV9 | NA | TRBD2 | TGTGCCAGCAGCGCGACTAGCGGGAGGTCAGATACGCAGTATTTT | CASSATSGRSDTQYF
TRBJ1-6 | TRBV7-2 | NA | NA | TGTGCCAGCAGCTTGAGCCAACCAGGGGCAGATAATTCACCCCTCCACTTT | CASSLSQPGADNSPLHF
TRBJ1-1 | TRBV2 | NA | TRBD1 | TGTGCCAGCAGTTCCGGGACAGGGATTCGGGACACTGAAGCTTTCTTT | CASSSGTGIRDTEAFF
TRBJ1-1 | TRBV14 | NA | NA | TGTGCCAGCAGCCAAGAACCTGGGGGACTTGGAGCTTTCTTT | CASSQEPGGLGAFF
TRBJ1-3 | TRBV7-2 | NA | TRBD1 | TGTGCCAGCAGCCTCCAGGGGGACAACTCTGGAAACACCATATATTTT | CASSLQGDNSGNTIYF
TRBJ1-1 | TRBV16 | NA | NA | TGTGCCAGCAGCCAATGGGGCAGGAACACTGAAGCTTTCTTT | CASSQWGRNTEAFF
TRBJ2-7 | TRBV3-1/TRBV3-2 | NA | TRBD1 | TGTGCCAGCAGCCAGAACAGGGGAAACGAGCAGTACTTC | CASSQNRGNEQYF
TRBJ1-2 | TRBV6-5 | NA | NA | TGTGCCAGCAGTTACGGCGGGGGCGGGGGCTACACCTTC | CASSYGGGGGYTF
TRBJ1-4 | TRBV18 | NA | TRBD1 | TGTGCCAGCTCAGCTCGGACAGGATCGCTTGAAAAACTGTTTTTT | CASSARTGSLEKLFF
TRBJ1-1 | TRBV7-2 | NA | NA | TGTGCCAGCAGCTTAACACGGGAAGAAGCTTTCTTT | CASSLTREEAFF
TRBJ1-4 | TRBV11-2 | NA | NA | TGTGCCAGCAGCTCGGTTGGAGCGGGGCGTAATGAAAAACTGTTTTTT | CASSSVGAGRNEKLFF
TRBJ2-5 | TRBV7-9 | few | TRBD2 | TGTGCCAGCAGCTTGGTCGGCGGGAGAGAAGAGACCCAGTACTTC | CASSLVGGREETQYF
TRBJ2-5 | TRBV9 | once | TRBD2 | TGTGCCAGCAGCGTAGCGGGGGGAAGGTACCAAGAGACCCAGTACTTC | CASSVAGGRYQETQYF
TRBJ2-5 | TRBV6-1 | NA | TRBD1 | TGTGCCAGCAGTGATCAGGGGGAAGAGACCCAGTACTTC | CASSDQGEETQYF
TRBJ1-2 | TRBV3-1/TRBV3-2 | NA | NA | TGTGCCAGCAGACCCGCGTCCCTAGGCTATGGCTACACCTTC | CASRPASLGYGYTF
TRBJ2-5 | TRBV7-6 | NA | NA | TGTGCCAGCAGCCTACCACGGGAGACCCAGTACTTC | CASSLPRETQYF
TRBJ2-7 | TRBV15 | NA | NA | TGTGCCACCAGCAGAGATTACAGGCCCGAGCAGTACTTC | CATSRDYRPEQYF
TRBJ2-3 | TRBV10-1 | NA | TRBD2 | TGCGCCAGCAGTGAGTCTCGGCAGGGAGGGGTCGATACGCAGTATTTT | CASSESRQGGVDTQYF
TRBJ1-2 | TRBV4-3 | NA | TRBD1 | TGCGCCAGCAGCCAAGGAGACAGGGCTGGTTATGGCTACACCTTC | CASSQGDRAGYGYTF